A single sample is the source of the 11 T cell receptor beta chains below, sequenced in a study of blood T cell repertoires in COVID-19. Libraries were prepared by immunoSEQ multiplex PCR; TCRdb keeps only in-frame clonotypes and omits some of them. Of around 130,000 clones in the sample, roughly 78% were seen once. The sample comprised peripheral blood. These receptors originate from a man aged 55 to 69 with active or convalescent COVID-19.

The genes are TRBV7-2 and TRBJ2-2, with D uncertain. CDR1 is SGHTA and CDR2 is FQGNSA in the germline V gene. V was pared by 2 bases and J by 5 bases, with 9 bases between. This CDR3 contains 14 residues. In DNA, the CDR3 is TGTGCCAGCAGCTTAATTGCTCTAACCGGGGAGCTGTTTTTT. Translation gives CASSLIALTGELFF. Complete variable domain (other parts from reference TRBV7-2 and TRBJ2-2): GAGVSQSPSNKVTEKGKDVELRCDPISGHTALYWYRQSLGQGLEFLIYFQGNSAPDKSGLPSDRFSAERTGGSVSTLTIQRTQQEDSAVYLCASSLIALTGELFFGEGSRLTVL.

This sequence joins TRBV10-3 and TRBJ2-2; TRBD2 matches 7 bases. Per the germline V gene, CDR1 is ENHRY and CDR2 is SYGVKD. Trimming at V came to 8 bases and at J to 3 bases, leaving 6 bases not matched to a gene. The CDR3 is 14 residues long. Here the CDR3 reads CAIGGREDTGELFF. CDR3 sequence (DNA): TGTGCCATCGGCGGACGGGAGGACACCGGGGAGCTGTTTTTT.

The rearrangement links TRBV20-1 to TRBJ2-7, with D perhaps matching TRBD1 (5 bases). The CDR3 consists of 11 residues. Germline V lookup: CDR1 DFQATT, CDR2 SNEGSKA (reference sequence). Trimming pared 4 bases from V and 7 bases from J, leaving 11 bases between. CDR3 in DNA: TGCAGTGCTAAACAGGCAATGGAGCAGTACTTC. Protein product: CSAKQAMEQYF.

The rearrangement joins TRBV7-3 to TRBJ1-1; D is ambiguous. The CDR3 is 13 residues long. The germline V and J ends were trimmed by 5 bases and 2 bases, with 9 bases remaining between them. Germline CDR1 is SGHTA and CDR2 is FQGTGA. Here the CDR3 reads CASSTGGNTEAFF. CDR3 in DNA: TGTGCCAGCAGCACGGGAGGAAACACTGAAGCTTTCTTT.

The V gene is TRBV29-1, the J gene TRBJ2-1, with D possibly matching TRBD2 (5 bases). The ends were cut back, 7 bases at V and 0 bases at J, with 13 bases in the middle. There are 14 residues in the CDR3. The germline CDR1 and CDR2 sequences are SQVTM and ANQGSEA. CDR3 amino acids: CSEQRSSSYNEQFF. The CDR3 bases are TGCAGCGAGCAGCGGAGCAGCTCCTACAATGAGCAGTTCTTC.

This chain joins TRBV5-6 and TRBJ2-5; TRBD2 aligns across 10 bases. There are 16 residues in the CDR3. J lost 0 bases, V lost 4 bases, and 6 bases had no gene match. Per germline, CDR1 SGHDT and CDR2 YYEEEE. The CDR3 loop is CASSQTSGVYQETQYF. CDR3 coding DNA: TGTGCCAGCAGCCAAACTAGCGGGGTGTACCAAGAGACCCAGTACTTC.

The J gene is TRBJ2-3, the V gene TRBV29-1; D perhaps matches TRBD1 (5 bases). V was clipped by 4 bases and J by 3 bases, with 11 bases between them. The CDR3 loop spans 13 amino acids. Looked up from germline, CDR1 is SQVTM and CDR2 is ANQGSEA. CDR3 region: CSVAQGSTDTQYF. The CDR3 nucleotides are TGCAGCGTTGCTCAGGGTAGTACAGATACGCAGTATTTT.

This chain's CDR3 is CASSLSGTSTDTQYF. In DNA form, the CDR3 reads TGTGCCAGCAGCTTATCCGGGACTAGCACAGATACGCAGTATTTT. J is TRBJ2-3 and V is TRBV7-2, with D tentatively TRBD2 (6 bases). The germline CDR1 and CDR2 sequences are SGHTA and FQGNSA. CDR3 length equals 15 residues. V was trimmed by 2 bases and J by 0 bases, leaving 9 bases between them.

The chain combines TRBV5-1 with TRBJ2-7; TRBD2 matches 7 bases. This CDR3 is built from 12 residues. Germline-derived CDR1 and CDR2 are SGHRS and YFSETQ. J gave up 2 bases and V 7 bases, and 3 bases lay outside the gene matches. The CDR3 region is CASGGVTYEQYF. The DNA of the CDR3 is TGCGCCAGCGGGGGGGTTACCTACGAGCAGTACTTC.

The CDR3 here is CASSQAEGVNEQYF. CDR3 DNA: TGTGCCAGCAGCCAAGCAGAAGGGGTTAACGAGCAGTACTTC. The chain recombines TRBV3-1 (or the pseudogene TRBV3-2) with TRBJ2-7, with a possible D match to TRBD1 (5 bases). Trimming removed 1 base at V and 5 bases at J, with 12 bases between. Germline V gene lookup returns CDR1 LGHDT and CDR2 YNNKEL (reference sequence). The CDR3 has 14 amino acids.

The J gene is TRBJ2-5, the V gene TRBV24-1; 8 nucleotides agree with TRBD2. The ends lost 4 bases at V and 1 base at J; junction bases unmatched: 4. The CDR3 totals 15 residues. CDR1 KGHDR and CDR2 SFDVKD come from the germline V gene. The CDR3 sequence is CATSEAGALQETQYF. The CDR3 DNA sequence: TGTGCCACCAGTGAAGCGGGGGCCCTCCAAGAGACCCAGTACTTC.